Listed below are T cell receptor beta chains from one sample, sequenced in a study of T cells expressing NK-cell markers. TCRdb re-called the 5' RACE reads and shows each CDR3 protein once, DNA omitted. The table lists 440,000 or so distinct CDR3 sequences, with 7.3% in the top ten. Sequenced input: blood T cells: a sorted CD56 or NKG2C T cell subset, CD4+ or CD8+ T cells, or bulk PBMC T cells (not recorded which). The receptors originated from a woman aged 18-69 years in good health. The CDR3 runs from the conserved cysteine through the conserved F or W. Each record gives: J gene, V gene, CDR3 protein.

J gene: TRBJ2-1
V gene: TRBV6-2/TRBV6-3
CDR3 protein: CASASNSYNEQFF

J gene: TRBJ2-3
V gene: TRBV10-3
CDR3 protein: CALSTGSTDTQYF

J gene: TRBJ2-7
V gene: TRBV28
CDR3 protein: CASSIPWGPSYEQYF

J gene: TRBJ2-3
V gene: TRBV6-2/TRBV6-3
CDR3 protein: CASSYPPGGGTDTQYF

J gene: TRBJ1-5
V gene: TRBV10-3
CDR3 protein: CAIKDSRTNQPQHF

J gene: TRBJ2-7
V gene: TRBV5-5
CDR3 protein: CASSDMLASYEQYF

J gene: TRBJ1-1
V gene: TRBV7-9
CDR3 protein: CASSSNVGRLAFF

J gene: TRBJ2-7
V gene: TRBV9
CDR3 protein: CASSAPGTNDEQYF

J gene: TRBJ1-1
V gene: TRBV29-1
CDR3 protein: CSVVDGHTEAFF

J gene: TRBJ2-7
V gene: TRBV29-1
CDR3 protein: CSVPGLAGEGYYEQYF

J gene: TRBJ1-5
V gene: TRBV4-3
CDR3 protein: CASGRELEQPQHF

J gene: TRBJ1-4
V gene: TRBV29-1
CDR3 protein: CSANRGLNEKLFF

J gene: TRBJ2-7
V gene: TRBV7-2
CDR3 protein: CASSFSGNRIVQYF

J gene: TRBJ2-6
V gene: TRBV4-1
CDR3 protein: CASSLYTLGLADQTWANVLTF

J gene: TRBJ1-1
V gene: TRBV11-2
CDR3 protein: CASSLHDTHTEAFF

J gene: TRBJ2-5
V gene: TRBV6-5
CDR3 protein: CASSYSGTGRTETQYF

J gene: TRBJ2-2
V gene: TRBV18
CDR3 protein: CASSPPISGELFF

J gene: TRBJ2-3
V gene: TRBV13
CDR3 protein: CASSLAEFSTDTQYF

J gene: TRBJ2-1
V gene: TRBV6-2/TRBV6-3
CDR3 protein: CGTAAVRSYNEQFF

J gene: TRBJ2-1
V gene: TRBV5-1
CDR3 protein: CASSTAGTAYNEQFF

J gene: TRBJ1-4
V gene: TRBV29-1
CDR3 protein: CSVMTGKNEKLFF

J gene: TRBJ1-1
V gene: TRBV2
CDR3 protein: CASSEARLMNTEAFF

J gene: TRBJ1-3
V gene: TRBV20-1
CDR3 protein: CSASPVATGNTIYF

J gene: TRBJ2-3
V gene: TRBV6-1
CDR3 protein: CASSSTRAQDTQYF

J gene: TRBJ2-1
V gene: TRBV5-1
CDR3 protein: CASSLLAGDYNEQFF

J gene: TRBJ1-2
V gene: TRBV25-1
CDR3 protein: CASSEYAHLGGDGYTF

J gene: TRBJ2-2
V gene: TRBV4-3
CDR3 protein: CASSPGTRLGVLFF

J gene: TRBJ2-2
V gene: TRBV6-2/TRBV6-3
CDR3 protein: CASSLSGSFVTGELFF

J gene: TRBJ2-5
V gene: TRBV20-1
CDR3 protein: CSARSGGIETQYF

J gene: TRBJ2-7
V gene: TRBV20-1
CDR3 protein: CSASPSYEQYF

J gene: TRBJ1-1
V gene: TRBV6-5
CDR3 protein: CASSYSMNRDTEAFF

J gene: TRBJ2-3
V gene: TRBV3-1
CDR3 protein: CASSQALAGANTQYF

J gene: TRBJ2-5
V gene: TRBV7-8
CDR3 protein: CASSLVTAVQETQYF

J gene: TRBJ2-1
V gene: TRBV5-1
CDR3 protein: CASSLSGTPSYNEQFF

J gene: TRBJ1-1
V gene: TRBV18
CDR3 protein: CASSPPGGINTEAFF

J gene: TRBJ1-5
V gene: TRBV27
CDR3 protein: CASSSLQGYRLEGNQPQHF

J gene: TRBJ2-4
V gene: TRBV3-1
CDR3 protein: CASSHWGTSRSSQNIQYF

J gene: TRBJ2-3
V gene: TRBV27
CDR3 protein: CTTGGRHTDTQYF

J gene: TRBJ2-3
V gene: TRBV12-3/TRBV12-4
CDR3 protein: CASSFRLADSTDTQYF

J gene: TRBJ2-3
V gene: TRBV20-1
CDR3 protein: CSARDRVGTDTQYF

J gene: TRBJ2-3
V gene: TRBV29-1
CDR3 protein: CSVGSGGGTDTQYF

J gene: TRBJ2-5
V gene: TRBV10-3
CDR3 protein: CAIRAGGQETQYF

J gene: TRBJ2-3
V gene: TRBV12-3/TRBV12-4
CDR3 protein: CASSFGRRDGTDTQYF

J gene: TRBJ2-5
V gene: TRBV4-2
CDR3 protein: CASSQAWDQQETQYF

J gene: TRBJ2-1
V gene: TRBV20-1
CDR3 protein: CSGGQVDNEQFF